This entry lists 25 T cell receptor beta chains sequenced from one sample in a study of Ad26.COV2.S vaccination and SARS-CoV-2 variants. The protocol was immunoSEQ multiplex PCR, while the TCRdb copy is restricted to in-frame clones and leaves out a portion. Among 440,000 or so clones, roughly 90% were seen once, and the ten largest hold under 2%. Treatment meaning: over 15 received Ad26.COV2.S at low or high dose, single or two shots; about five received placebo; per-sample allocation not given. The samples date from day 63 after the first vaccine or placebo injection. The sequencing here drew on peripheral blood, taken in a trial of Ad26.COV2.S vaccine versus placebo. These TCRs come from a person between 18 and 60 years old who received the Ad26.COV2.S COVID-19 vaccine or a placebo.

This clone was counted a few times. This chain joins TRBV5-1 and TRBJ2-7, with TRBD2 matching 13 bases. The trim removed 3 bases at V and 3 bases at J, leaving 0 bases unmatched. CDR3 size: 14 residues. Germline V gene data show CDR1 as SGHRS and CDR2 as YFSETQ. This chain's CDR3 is CASSWTSGGYEQYF. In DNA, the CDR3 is TGCGCCAGCAGCTGGACTAGCGGGGGCTACGAGCAGTACTTC.

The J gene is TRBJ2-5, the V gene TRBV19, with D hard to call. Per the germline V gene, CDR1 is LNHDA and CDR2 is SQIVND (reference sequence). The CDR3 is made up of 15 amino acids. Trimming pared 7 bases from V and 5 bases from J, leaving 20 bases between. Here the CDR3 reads CASTHRASGSETQYF. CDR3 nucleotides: TGTGCCAGTACCCATAGGGCGTCAGGTTCGGAGACCCAGTACTTC. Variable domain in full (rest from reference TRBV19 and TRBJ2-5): DGGITQSPKYLFRKEGQNVTLSCEQNLNHDAMYWYRQDPGQGLRLIYYSQIVNDFQKGDIAEGYSVSREKKESFPLTVTSAQKNPTAFYLCASTHRASGSETQYFGPGTRLLVL.

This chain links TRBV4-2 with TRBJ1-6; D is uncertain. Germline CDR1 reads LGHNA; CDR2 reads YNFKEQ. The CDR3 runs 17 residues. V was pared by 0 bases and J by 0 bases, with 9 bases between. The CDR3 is CASSQDQVGSYNSPLHF. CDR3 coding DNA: TGTGCCAGCAGCCAAGATCAGGTGGGCTCCTATAATTCACCCCTCCACTTT.

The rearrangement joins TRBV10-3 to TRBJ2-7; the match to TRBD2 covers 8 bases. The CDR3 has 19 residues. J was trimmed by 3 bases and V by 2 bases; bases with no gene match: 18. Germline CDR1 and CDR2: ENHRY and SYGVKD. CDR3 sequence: CAISEARLARRRGDYEQYF. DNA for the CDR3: TGTGCCATCAGTGAGGCCCGACTAGCGCGGAGGCGGGGCGACTACGAGCAGTACTTC.

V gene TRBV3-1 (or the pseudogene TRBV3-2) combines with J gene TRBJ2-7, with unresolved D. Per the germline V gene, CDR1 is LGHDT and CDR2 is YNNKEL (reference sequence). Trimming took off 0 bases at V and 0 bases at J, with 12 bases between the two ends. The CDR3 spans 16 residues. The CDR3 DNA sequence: TGTGCCAGCAGCCAAGACCGGTCACACGGCTCCTACGAGCAGTACTTC. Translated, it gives CASSQDRSHGSYEQYF.

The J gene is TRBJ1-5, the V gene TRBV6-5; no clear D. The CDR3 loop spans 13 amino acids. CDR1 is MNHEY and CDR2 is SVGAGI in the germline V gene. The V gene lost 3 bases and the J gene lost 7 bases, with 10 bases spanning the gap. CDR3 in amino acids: CASSYNPRQPQHF. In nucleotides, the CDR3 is TGTGCCAGCAGTTATAACCCACGACAGCCCCAGCATTTT.

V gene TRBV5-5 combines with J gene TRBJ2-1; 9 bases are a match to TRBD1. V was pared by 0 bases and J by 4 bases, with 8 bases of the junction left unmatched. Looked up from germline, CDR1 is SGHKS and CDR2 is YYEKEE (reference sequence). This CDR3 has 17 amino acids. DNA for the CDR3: TGTGCCAGCAGCTTGGATATGTGGGGGACAGGGTACAATGAGCAGTTCTTC. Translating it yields CASSLDMWGTGYNEQFF.

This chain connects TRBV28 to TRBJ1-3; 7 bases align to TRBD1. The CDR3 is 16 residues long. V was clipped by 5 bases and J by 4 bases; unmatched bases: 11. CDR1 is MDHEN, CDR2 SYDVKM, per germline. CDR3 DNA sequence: TGTGCCAGCAGTACCCAGGGGGGTAGATCGGGAAACACCATATATTTT. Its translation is CASSTQGGRSGNTIYF.

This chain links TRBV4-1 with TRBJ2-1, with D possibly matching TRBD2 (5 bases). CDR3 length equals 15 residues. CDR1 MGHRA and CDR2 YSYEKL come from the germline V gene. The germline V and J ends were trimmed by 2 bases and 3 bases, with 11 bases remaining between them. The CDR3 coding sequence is TGCGCCAGCAGCCAAATCGGACTGTACTACAATGAGCAGTTCTTC. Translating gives CASSQIGLYYNEQFF.

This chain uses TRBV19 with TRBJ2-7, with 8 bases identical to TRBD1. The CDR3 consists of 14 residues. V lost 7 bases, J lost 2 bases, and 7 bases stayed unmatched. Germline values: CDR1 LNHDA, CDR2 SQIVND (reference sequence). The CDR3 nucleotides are TGTGCCAGTACCCCTGGGACAGGTACCTACGAGCAGTACTTC. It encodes CASTPGTGTYEQYF.

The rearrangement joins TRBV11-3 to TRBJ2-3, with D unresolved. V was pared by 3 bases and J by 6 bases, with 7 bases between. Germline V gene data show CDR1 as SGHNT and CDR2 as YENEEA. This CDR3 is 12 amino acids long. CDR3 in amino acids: CASSLGIDTQYF. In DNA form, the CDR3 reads TGTGCCAGCAGCTTGGGGATCGATACGCAGTATTTT.

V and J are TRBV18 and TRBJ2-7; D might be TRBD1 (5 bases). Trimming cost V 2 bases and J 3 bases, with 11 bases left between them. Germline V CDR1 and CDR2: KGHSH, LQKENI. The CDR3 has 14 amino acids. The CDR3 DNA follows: TGTGCCAGCTCACCATTCGGTCAGGGCTACGAGCAGTACTTC. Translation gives CASSPFGQGYEQYF.

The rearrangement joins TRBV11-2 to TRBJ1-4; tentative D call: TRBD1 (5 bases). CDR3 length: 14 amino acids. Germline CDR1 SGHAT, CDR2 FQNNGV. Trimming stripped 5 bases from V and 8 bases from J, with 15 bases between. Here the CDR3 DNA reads TGTGCCAGCAGCCGGGACGTAGCACCCGAAAAACTGTTTTTT. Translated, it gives CASSRDVAPEKLFF.

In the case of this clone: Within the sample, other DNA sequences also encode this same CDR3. This CDR3 is CASSLGLSDTQYF. The CDR3 DNA sequence: TGTGCCAGCAGCTTAGGGTTGTCAGATACGCAGTATTTT. V and J are TRBV7-9 and TRBJ2-3; D not resolved. Germline V gene data show CDR1 as SEHNR and CDR2 as FQNEAQ (reference sequence). This CDR3 has 13 amino acids. Trimming cost V 1 base and J 4 bases, with 6 bases left between them. The full variable domain, with the rest looked up from reference TRBV7-9 and TRBJ2-3, is DTGVSQNPRHKITKRGQNVTFRCDPISEHNRLYWYRQTLGQGPEFLTYFQNEAQLEKSRLLSDRFSAERPKGSFSTLEIQRTEQGDSAMYLCASSLGLSDTQYFGPGTRLTVL.

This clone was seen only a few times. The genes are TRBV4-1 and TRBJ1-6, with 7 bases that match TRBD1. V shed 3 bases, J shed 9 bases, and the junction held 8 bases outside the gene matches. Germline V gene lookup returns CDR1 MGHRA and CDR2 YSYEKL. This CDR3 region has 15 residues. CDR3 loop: CASSQEGQRISPLHF. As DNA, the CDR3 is TGCGCCAGCAGCCAGGAGGGACAGAGGATTTCACCCCTCCACTTT.

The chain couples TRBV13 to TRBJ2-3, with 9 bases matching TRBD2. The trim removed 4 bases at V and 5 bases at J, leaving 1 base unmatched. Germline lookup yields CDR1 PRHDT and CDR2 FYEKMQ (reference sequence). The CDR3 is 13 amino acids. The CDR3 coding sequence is TGTGCCAGCAGCTGGCGGGGGGGAGATACGCAGTATTTT. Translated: CASSWRGGDTQYF.

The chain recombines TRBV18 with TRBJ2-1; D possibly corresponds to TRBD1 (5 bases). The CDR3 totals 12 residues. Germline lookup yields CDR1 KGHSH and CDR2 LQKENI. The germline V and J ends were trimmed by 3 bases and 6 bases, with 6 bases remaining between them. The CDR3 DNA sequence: TGTGCCAGCTCACCCCAGGGCAATGAGCAGTTCTTC. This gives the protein CASSPQGNEQFF.

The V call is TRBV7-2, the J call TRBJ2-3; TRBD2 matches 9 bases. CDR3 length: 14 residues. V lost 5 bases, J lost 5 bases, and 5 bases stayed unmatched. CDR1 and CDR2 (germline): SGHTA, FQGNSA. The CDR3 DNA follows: TGTGCCAGCAGCCGCGGGGGGGGCGGAGATACGCAGTATTTT. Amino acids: CASSRGGGGDTQYF. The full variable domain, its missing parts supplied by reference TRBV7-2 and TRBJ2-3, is GAGVSQSPSNKVTEKGKDVELRCDPISGHTALYWYRQSLGQGLEFLIYFQGNSAPDKSGLPSDRFSAERTGGSVSTLTIQRTQQEDSAVYLCASSRGGGGDTQYFGPGTRLTVL.

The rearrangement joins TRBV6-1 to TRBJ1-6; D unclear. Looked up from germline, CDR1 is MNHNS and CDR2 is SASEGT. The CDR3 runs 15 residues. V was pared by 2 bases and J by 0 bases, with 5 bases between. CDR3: CASSEYGSYNSPLHF. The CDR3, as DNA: TGTGCCAGCAGTGAATATGGCTCCTATAATTCACCCCTCCACTTT.

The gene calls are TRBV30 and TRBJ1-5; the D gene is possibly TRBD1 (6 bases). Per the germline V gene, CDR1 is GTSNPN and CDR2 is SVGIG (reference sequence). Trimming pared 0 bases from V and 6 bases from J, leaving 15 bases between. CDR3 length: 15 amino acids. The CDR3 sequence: CAWSVTGALTQPQHF. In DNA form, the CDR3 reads TGTGCCTGGAGTGTAACGGGGGCGCTCACTCAGCCCCAGCATTTT.

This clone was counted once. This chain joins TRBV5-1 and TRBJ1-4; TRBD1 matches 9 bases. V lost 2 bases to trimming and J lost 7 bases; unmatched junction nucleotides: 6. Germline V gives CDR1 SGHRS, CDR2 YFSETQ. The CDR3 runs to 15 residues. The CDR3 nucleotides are TGCGCCAGCAGCTTACCGGGACAGGGAGGTGAAAAACTGTTTTTT. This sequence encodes CASSLPGQGGEKLFF.

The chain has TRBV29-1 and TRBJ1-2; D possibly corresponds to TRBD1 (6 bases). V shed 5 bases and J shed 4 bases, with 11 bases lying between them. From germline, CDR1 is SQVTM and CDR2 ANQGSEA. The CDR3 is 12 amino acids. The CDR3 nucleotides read TGCAGCGTTCGGACAGCGGCCTATGGCTACACCTTC. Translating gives CSVRTAAYGYTF.

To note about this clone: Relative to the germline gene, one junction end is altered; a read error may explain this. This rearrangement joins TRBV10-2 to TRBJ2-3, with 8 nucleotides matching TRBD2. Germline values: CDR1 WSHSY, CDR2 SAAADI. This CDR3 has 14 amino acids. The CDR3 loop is CASSESGRGGLTGF. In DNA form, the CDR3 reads TGCGCCAGCAGTGAGTCGGGTCGGGGGGGCCTCACGGGTTTT.

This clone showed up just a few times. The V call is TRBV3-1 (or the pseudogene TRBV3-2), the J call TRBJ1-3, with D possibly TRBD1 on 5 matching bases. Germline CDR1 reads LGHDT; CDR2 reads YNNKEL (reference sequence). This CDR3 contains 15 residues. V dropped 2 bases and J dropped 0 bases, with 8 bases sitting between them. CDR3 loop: CASSQQGSSGNTIYF. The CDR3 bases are TGTGCCAGCAGCCAACAGGGTAGCTCTGGAAACACCATATATTTT.

CDR3 sequence (DNA): TGTGCCAGCAGCTTAGATGGGGACAGAAGCACAGATACGCAGTATTTT. This codes for CASSLDGDRSTDTQYF. This chain connects TRBV7-2 to TRBJ2-3; TRBD1 agrees at 7 bases. CDR3 size: 16 residues. The V and J ends lost 1 base and 0 bases, in that order; junction bases with no gene match: 4. Germline-derived CDR1 and CDR2 are SGHTA and FQGNSA.